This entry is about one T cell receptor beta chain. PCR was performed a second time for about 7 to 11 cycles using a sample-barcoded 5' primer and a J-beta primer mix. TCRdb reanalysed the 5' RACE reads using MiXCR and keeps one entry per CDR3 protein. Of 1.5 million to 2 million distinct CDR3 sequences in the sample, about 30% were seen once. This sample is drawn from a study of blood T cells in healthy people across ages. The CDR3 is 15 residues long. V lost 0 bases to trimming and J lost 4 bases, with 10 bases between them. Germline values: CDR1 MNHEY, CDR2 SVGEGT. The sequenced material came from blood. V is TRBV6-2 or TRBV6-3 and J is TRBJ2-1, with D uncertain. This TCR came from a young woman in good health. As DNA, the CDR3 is TGTGCCAGCAGTTACTCACGGCTCTTGTACAATGAGCAGTTCTTC. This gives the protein CASSYSRLLYNEQFF.